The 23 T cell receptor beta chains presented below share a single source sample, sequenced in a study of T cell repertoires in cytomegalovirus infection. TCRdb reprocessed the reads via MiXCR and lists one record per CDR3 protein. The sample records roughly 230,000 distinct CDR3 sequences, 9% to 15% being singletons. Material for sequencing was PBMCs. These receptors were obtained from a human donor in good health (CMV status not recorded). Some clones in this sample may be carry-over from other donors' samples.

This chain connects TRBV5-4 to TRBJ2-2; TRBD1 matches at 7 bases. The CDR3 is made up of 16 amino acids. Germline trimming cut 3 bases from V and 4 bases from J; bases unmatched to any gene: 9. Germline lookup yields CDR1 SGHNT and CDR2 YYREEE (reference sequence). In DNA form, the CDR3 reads TGTGCCAGCAGCTCAGGACCGGACAGGACCACCGGGGAGCTGTTTTTT. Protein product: CASSSGPDRTTGELFF. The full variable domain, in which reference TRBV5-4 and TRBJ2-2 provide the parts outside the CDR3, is ETGVTQSPTHLIKTRGQQVTLRCSSQSGHNTVSWYQQALGQGPQFIFQYYREEENGRGNFPPRFSGLQFPNYSSELNVNALELDDSALYLCASSSGPDRTTGELFFGEGSRLTVL.

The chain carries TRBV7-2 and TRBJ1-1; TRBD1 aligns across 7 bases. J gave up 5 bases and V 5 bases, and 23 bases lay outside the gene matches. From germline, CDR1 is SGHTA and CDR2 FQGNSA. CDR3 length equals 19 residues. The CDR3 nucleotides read TGTGCCAGCAGCCCCCTAGTTCGCACAGGGGCGGCAGGAGGAACTGAAGCTTTCTTT. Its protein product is CASSPLVRTGAAGGTEAFF.

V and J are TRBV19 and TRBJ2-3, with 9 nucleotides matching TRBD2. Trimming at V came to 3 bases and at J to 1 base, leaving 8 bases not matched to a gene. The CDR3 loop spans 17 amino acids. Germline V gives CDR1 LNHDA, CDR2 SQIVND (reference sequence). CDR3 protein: CASSIHVAGVGTDTQYF. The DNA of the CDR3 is TGTGCCAGTAGTATCCACGTAGCGGGAGTTGGCACAGATACGCAGTATTTT. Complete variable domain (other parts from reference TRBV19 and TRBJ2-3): DGGITQSPKYLFRKEGQNVTLSCEQNLNHDAMYWYRQDPGQGLRLIYYSQIVNDFQKGDIAEGYSVSREKKESFPLTVTSAQKNPTAFYLCASSIHVAGVGTDTQYFGPGTRLTVL.

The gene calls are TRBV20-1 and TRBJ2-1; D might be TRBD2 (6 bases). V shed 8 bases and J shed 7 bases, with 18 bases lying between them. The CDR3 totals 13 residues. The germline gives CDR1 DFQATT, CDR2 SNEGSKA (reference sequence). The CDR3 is CSPTRDFSNEQFF. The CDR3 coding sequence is TGCAGTCCAACCCGGGACTTCTCGAATGAGCAGTTCTTC.

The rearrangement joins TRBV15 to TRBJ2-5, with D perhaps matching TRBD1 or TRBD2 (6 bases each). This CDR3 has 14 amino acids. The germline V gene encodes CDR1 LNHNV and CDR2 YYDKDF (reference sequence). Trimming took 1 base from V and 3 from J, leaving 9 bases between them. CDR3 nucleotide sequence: TGTGCCACCAGCAGAGGGGGGGCGGAAGAGACCCAGTACTTC. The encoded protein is CATSRGGAEETQYF.

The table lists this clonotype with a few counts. CDR3 region: CASSFGQAETNEKLFF. The CDR3, as DNA: TGCGCCAGCAGCTTCGGACAGGCAGAAACTAATGAAAAACTGTTTTTT. This chain connects TRBV4-1 to TRBJ1-4; 7 bases align to TRBD1. Germline CDR1 MGHRA, CDR2 YSYEKL. V was pared by 5 bases and J by 1 base, with 7 bases of the junction left unmatched. This CDR3 is built from 16 residues.

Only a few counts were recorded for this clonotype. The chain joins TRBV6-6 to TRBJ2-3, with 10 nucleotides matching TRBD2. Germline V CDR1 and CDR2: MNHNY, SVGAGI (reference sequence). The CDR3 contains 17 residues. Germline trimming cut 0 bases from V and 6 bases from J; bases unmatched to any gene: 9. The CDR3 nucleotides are TGTGCCAGCAGTTACTCGAGGTCTAGCGGGAGTTCTGATACGCAGTATTTT. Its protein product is CASSYSRSSGSSDTQYF.

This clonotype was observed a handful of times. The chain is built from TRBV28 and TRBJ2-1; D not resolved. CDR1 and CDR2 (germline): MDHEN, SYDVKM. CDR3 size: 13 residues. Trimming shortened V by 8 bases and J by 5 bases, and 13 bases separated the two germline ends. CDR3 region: CASGPPMDNEQFF. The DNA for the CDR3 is TGTGCCAGCGGACCTCCGATGGACAATGAGCAGTTCTTC.

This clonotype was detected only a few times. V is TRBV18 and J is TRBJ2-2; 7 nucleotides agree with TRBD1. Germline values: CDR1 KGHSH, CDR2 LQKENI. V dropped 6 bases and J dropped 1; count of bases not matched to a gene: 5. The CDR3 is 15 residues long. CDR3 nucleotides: TGTGCCAGCTCGCCGGGACAGCGGAACACCGGGGAGCTGTTTTTT. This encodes CASSPGQRNTGELFF.

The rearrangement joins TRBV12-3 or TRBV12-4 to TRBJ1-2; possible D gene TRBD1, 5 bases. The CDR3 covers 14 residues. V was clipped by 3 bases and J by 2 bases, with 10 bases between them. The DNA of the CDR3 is TGTGCCAGCAGTTTTTGGGGGACCAACTATGGCTACACCTTC. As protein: CASSFWGTNYGYTF.

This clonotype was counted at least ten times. The CDR3 DNA reads TGTGCCAGCAGCCTGGACAGTTCCGCTAACTATGGCTACACCTTC. Its protein product is CASSLDSSANYGYTF. V usage is TRBV7-3 and J usage is TRBJ1-2, with D perhaps matching TRBD1 (6 bases). This CDR3 is built from 15 residues. Germline CDR1 is SGHTA and CDR2 is FQGTGA. V gave up 5 bases and J gave up 0 bases, with 13 bases separating them.

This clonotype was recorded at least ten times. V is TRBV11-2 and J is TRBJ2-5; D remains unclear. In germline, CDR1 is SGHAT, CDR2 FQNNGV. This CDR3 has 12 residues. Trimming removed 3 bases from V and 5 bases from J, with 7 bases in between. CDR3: CASSFLRETQYF. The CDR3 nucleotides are TGTGCCAGCAGCTTCCTTAGGGAGACCCAGTACTTC.

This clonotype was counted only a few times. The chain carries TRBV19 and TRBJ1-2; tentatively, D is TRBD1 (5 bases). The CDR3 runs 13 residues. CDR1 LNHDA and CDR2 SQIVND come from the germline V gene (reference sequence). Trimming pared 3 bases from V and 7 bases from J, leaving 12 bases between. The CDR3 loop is CASSIAGQSGYTF. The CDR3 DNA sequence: TGTGCCAGTAGTATTGCGGGGCAGAGTGGCTACACCTTC.

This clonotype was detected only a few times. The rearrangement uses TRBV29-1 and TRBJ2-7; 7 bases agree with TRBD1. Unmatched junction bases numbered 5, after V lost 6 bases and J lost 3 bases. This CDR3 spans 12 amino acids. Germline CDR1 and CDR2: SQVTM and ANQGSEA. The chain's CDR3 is CSVTGILYEQYF. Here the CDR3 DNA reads TGCAGCGTGACAGGGATACTCTACGAGCAGTACTTC.

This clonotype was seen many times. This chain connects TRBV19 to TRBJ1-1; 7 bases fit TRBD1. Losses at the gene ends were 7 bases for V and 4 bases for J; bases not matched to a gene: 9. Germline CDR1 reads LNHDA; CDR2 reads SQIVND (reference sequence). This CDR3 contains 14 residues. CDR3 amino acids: CASTTGQLGTEAFF. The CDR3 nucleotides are TGTGCCAGTACCACGGGACAGTTGGGCACTGAAGCTTTCTTT.

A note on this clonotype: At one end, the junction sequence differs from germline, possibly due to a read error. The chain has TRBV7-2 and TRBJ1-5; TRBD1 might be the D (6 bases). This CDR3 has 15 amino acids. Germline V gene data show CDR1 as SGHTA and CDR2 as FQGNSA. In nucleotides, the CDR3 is TGTGCCAGCAGCTTAGTTTTGGGCAGGGGTCAGTCCCAGCATTTT. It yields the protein CASSLVLGRGQSQHF. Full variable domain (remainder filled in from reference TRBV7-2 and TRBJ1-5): GAGVSQSPSNKVTEKGKDVELRCDPISGHTALYWYRQSLGQGLEFLIYFQGNSAPDKSGLPSDRFSAERTGGSVSTLTIQRTQQEDSAVYLCASSLVLGRGQSQHFGDGTRLSIL.

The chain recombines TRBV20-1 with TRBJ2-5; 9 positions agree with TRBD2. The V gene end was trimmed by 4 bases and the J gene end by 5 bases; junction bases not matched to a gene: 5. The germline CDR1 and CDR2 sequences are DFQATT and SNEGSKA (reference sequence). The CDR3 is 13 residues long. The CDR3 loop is CSAIAGVSETQYF. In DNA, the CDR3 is TGCAGTGCTATAGCGGGAGTTTCTGAGACCCAGTACTTC.

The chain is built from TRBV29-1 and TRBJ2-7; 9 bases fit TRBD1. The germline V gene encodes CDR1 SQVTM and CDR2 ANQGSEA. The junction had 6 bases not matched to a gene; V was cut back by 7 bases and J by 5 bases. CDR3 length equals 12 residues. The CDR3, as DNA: TGCAGCGCTACCGGGACAGGGAACGAGCAGTACTTC. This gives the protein CSATGTGNEQYF.

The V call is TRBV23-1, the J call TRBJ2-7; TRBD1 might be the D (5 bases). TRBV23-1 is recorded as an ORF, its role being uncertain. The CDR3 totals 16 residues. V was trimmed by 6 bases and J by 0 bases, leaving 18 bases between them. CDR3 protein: CASSRQRGRSSYEQYF. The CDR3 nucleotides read TGCGCCAGCAGCCGACAAAGGGGTAGGAGCTCCTACGAGCAGTACTTC.

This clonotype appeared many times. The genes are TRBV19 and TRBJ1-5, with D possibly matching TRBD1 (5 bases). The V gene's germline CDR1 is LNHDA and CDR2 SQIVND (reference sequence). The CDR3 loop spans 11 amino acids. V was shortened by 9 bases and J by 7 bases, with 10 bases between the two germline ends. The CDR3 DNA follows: TGTGCCAGCCGAGGGGAACAGCCCCAGCATTTT. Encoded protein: CASRGEQPQHF.

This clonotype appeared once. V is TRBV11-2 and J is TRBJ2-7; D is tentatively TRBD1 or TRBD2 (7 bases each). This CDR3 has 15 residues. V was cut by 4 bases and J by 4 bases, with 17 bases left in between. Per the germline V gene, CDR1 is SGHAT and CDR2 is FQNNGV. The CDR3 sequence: CASSSLTGREYEQYF. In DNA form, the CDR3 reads TGTGCCAGCAGCTCTTTGACAGGGAGGGAATACGAGCAGTACTTC.

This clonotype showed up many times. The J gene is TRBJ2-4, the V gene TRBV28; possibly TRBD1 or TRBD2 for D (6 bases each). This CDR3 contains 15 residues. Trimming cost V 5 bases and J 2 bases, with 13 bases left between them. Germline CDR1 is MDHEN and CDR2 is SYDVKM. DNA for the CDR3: TGTGCCAGCAGTCCCCCGGGGGCGACCAAAAACATTCAGTACTTC. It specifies CASSPPGATKNIQYF. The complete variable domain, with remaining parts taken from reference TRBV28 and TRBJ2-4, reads DVKVTQSSRYLVKRTGEKVFLECVQDMDHENMFWYRQDPGLGLRLIYFSYDVKMKEKGDIPEGYSVSREKKERFSLILESASTNQTSMYLCASSPPGATKNIQYFGAGTRLSVL.

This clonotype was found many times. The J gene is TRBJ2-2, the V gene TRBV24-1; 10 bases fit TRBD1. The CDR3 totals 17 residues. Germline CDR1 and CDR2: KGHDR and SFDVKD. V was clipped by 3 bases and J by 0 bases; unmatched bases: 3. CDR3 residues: CATSDLTGGPNTGELFF. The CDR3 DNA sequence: TGTGCCACCAGTGATCTGACAGGGGGCCCGAACACCGGGGAGCTGTTTTTT.